One sample yielded the 3 T cell receptor beta chains listed below, sequenced in a study of T cell responses to AZD1222 COVID-19 vaccine. Here immunoSEQ multiplex PCR was the method, and the copy in TCRdb shows in-frame clones only, minus some. This sample carries over 120,000 clones, nearly 95% of them seen once, and the ten largest clones take approximately 5%. Here the sequenced sample was peripheral blood, taken on day 0 of AZD1222 vaccination. Receptors were obtained from an adult in good health.

In this sample, this clone turned up once. This sequence joins TRBV28 and TRBJ2-3, with 12 nucleotides matching TRBD2. This CDR3 has 14 amino acids. Trimming at V came to 6 bases and at J to 3 bases, leaving 1 base not matched to a gene. Germline lookup yields CDR1 MDHEN and CDR2 SYDVKM. CDR3 DNA: TGTGCCAGCAGCGGGACTAGCGGGACAGATACGCAGTATTTT. It encodes CASSGTSGTDTQYF.

The CDR3 DNA sequence: TGTGCCAGCAGCGCGGACAGTGAAAAACTGTTTTTT. Its translation is CASSADSEKLFF. The chain recombines TRBV7-9 with TRBJ1-4; possibly TRBD1 for D (6 bases). Germline loops: CDR1 SEHNR, CDR2 FQNEAQ (reference sequence). The CDR3 consists of 12 residues. V shed 5 bases and J shed 7 bases, with 8 bases lying between them.

The V and J genes are TRBV2 and TRBJ2-1; D uncertain. V was shortened by 5 bases and J by 5 bases, with 13 bases between the two germline ends. CDR3 length: 14 amino acids. Germline loops: CDR1 SNHLY, CDR2 FYNNEI. CDR3 residues: CASSPWSSDNEQFF. In DNA form, the CDR3 reads TGTGCCAGCAGTCCATGGTCAAGCGACAATGAGCAGTTCTTC. Together with reference TRBV2 and TRBJ2-1, the CDR3 gives the full variable domain: EPEVTQTPSHQVTQMGQEVILRCVPISNHLYFYWYRQILGQKVEFLVSFYNNEISEKSEIFDDQFSVERPDGSNFTLKIRSTKLEDSAMYFCASSPWSSDNEQFFGPGTRLTVL.